These T cell receptor beta chains were read from a single sample in a study of cytomegalovirus exposure and HLA in healthy donors. Profiled with immunoSEQ multiplex PCR; TCRdb holds only in-frame clones, not every one. The data contain approximately 110,000 clones, 74% of them seen just once; the ten biggest clones take up 2.6%. Sequencing was performed on PBMCs. The receptors originated from a man between 45 and 60 years old in good health and CMV-seropositive. CDR3s leave out the opening cysteine and the closing phenylalanine or tryptophan. Fields, in order: V gene, J gene, CDR3 protein.

V gene: TRBV14; J gene: TRBJ2-1; CDR3 protein: ASSLLGGASYNEQF
V gene: TRBV5-1; J gene: TRBJ2-5; CDR3 protein: ASTLQGAETQY
V gene: TRBV6-4; J gene: TRBJ2-2; CDR3 protein: ASSAKGLGRTTGELF
V gene: TRBV19; J gene: TRBJ2-3; CDR3 protein: ASRAHFAVQDTQY
V gene: TRBV6-5; J gene: TRBJ2-7; CDR3 protein: ASSQFPYEQY
V gene: TRBV9; J gene: TRBJ2-1; CDR3 protein: ASSHRTSGLYNEQF
V gene: TRBV5-1; J gene: TRBJ1-1; CDR3 protein: ASGPGGPSNTEAF
V gene: TRBV27; J gene: TRBJ1-5; CDR3 protein: ASSKTRGQPQH
V gene: TRBV10-3; J gene: TRBJ2-5; CDR3 protein: VISLDQETQY
V gene: TRBV2; J gene: TRBJ2-4; CDR3 protein: ASSERGGHGNIQY
V gene: TRBV30; J gene: TRBJ2-1; CDR3 protein: ASRRREAIGGQF
V gene: TRBV5-1; J gene: TRBJ2-1; CDR3 protein: ASSLELAGRGEQF
V gene: TRBV30; J gene: TRBJ2-1; CDR3 protein: AWSVDGDNEQF
V gene: TRBV14; J gene: TRBJ1-1; CDR3 protein: ASSQGTGTGAGGAF
V gene: TRBV19; J gene: TRBJ2-1; CDR3 protein: ASSRDRGGRNEQF
V gene: TRBV7-2; J gene: TRBJ2-7; CDR3 protein: ASSRQASYEQY
V gene: TRBV5-6; J gene: TRBJ1-6; CDR3 protein: ASSTRTGSGNSPLH
V gene: TRBV6-1; J gene: TRBJ1-1; CDR3 protein: ASSEPWGYSNTEAF
V gene: TRBV10-1; J gene: TRBJ2-5; CDR3 protein: ASSDRAEETQY
V gene: TRBV5-1; J gene: TRBJ1-6; CDR3 protein: ASSPEDRSNSPLH
V gene: TRBV6-1; J gene: -; CDR3 protein: ASSERYEQY
V gene: TRBV11-3; J gene: TRBJ2-2; CDR3 protein: ASSFTENGELF
V gene: TRBV27; J gene: TRBJ2-2; CDR3 protein: ASRERQGAYGELF
V gene: TRBV5-6; J gene: TRBJ2-1; CDR3 protein: ASSPDRGSYNEQF
V gene: TRBV7-2; J gene: TRBJ1-1; CDR3 protein: ASSLVWGQGAEAF
V gene: TRBV5-1; J gene: TRBJ1-2; CDR3 protein: ASSLGGSNYGYT
V gene: TRBV2; J gene: TRBJ1-2; CDR3 protein: ASRITGDSFYDYT
V gene: TRBV28; J gene: TRBJ1-4; CDR3 protein: ASRQRANEKLF
V gene: TRBV2; J gene: TRBJ1-2; CDR3 protein: ASSYTESNYGYT
V gene: TRBV2; J gene: TRBJ1-5; CDR3 protein: ASSDSYSNQPQH
V gene: TRBV20-1; J gene: TRBJ1-2; CDR3 protein: SAAGAYGYT